These 17 T cell receptor beta chains were all obtained from the same sample, sequenced in a study of blood T cell repertoires in COVID-19. Profiling relied on immunoSEQ multiplex PCR, and the TCRdb table lists in-frame clones only, not all of them. The sample carries 250,000 to 300,000 clones, under 90% recorded once. The sample consisted of PBMCs or T cells enriched from blood (not recorded which). These receptors all come from a woman in her forties or fifties who had been exposed to COVID-19.

The chain combines TRBV13 with TRBJ2-7; D possibly corresponds to TRBD2 (7 bases). V lost 6 bases to trimming and J lost 2 bases, with 20 bases between them. Germline CDR1 is PRHDT and CDR2 is FYEKMQ (reference sequence). The CDR3 sequence is 16 residues long. The CDR3 DNA reads as TGTGCCAGCAGGGGAACGCGGGGGCAGAGGACCTACGAGCAGTACTTC. Amino acid sequence: CASRGTRGQRTYEQYF.

The rearrangement links TRBV13 to TRBJ2-2; the D gene is possibly TRBD2 (6 bases). CDR3 length equals 16 residues. Germline values: CDR1 PRHDT, CDR2 FYEKMQ (reference sequence). Trimming took 5 bases from V and 1 from J, leaving 14 bases between them. The CDR3 sequence: CASSPGLAGNTGELFF. CDR3 sequence (DNA): TGTGCCAGCAGCCCGGGACTGGCGGGGAACACCGGGGAGCTGTTTTTT.

This clone has only a few counts. The gene calls are TRBV7-8 and TRBJ1-6, with unresolved D. Looked up from germline, CDR1 is SGHVS and CDR2 is FQNEAQ. With 5 bases removed from V and 5 bases from J, the gap between germline ends came to 13 bases. This CDR3 contains 15 residues. In nucleotides, the CDR3 is TGTGCCAGCAGCCCCGCCGGAGGGAATAATTCACCCCTCCACTTT. Its protein product is CASSPAGGNNSPLHF.

This rearrangement joins TRBV10-3 to TRBJ1-6; 9 nucleotides agree with TRBD1. The CDR3 totals 15 residues. Germline V lookup: CDR1 ENHRY, CDR2 SYGVKD. Losses at the gene ends were 7 bases for V and 7 bases for J; bases not matched to a gene: 8. The CDR3 DNA follows: TGTGCCATCATGCAGGGGACAGGGAGCAATTCACCCCTCCACTTT. This translates into CAIMQGTGSNSPLHF.

The J gene is TRBJ2-4, the V gene TRBV5-1, with TRBD1 as a possible D gene (7 bases). Looked up from germline, CDR1 is SGHRS and CDR2 is YFSETQ. V was clipped by 4 bases and J by 6 bases, with 14 bases between them. The CDR3 consists of 14 residues. Here the CDR3 reads CASSPSGGRNIQYF. In nucleotides, the CDR3 is TGCGCCAGCAGCCCCTCAGGGGGGAGAAACATTCAGTACTTC.

This clone was recorded once. This chain joins TRBV7-9 and TRBJ1-1; the D gene is possibly TRBD1 (6 bases). Trimming shortened V by 8 bases and J by 5 bases, and 9 bases separated the two germline ends. Germline loops: CDR1 SEHNR, CDR2 FQNEAQ (reference sequence). The CDR3 consists of 11 residues. CDR3 in DNA: TGTGCCAGCGAAGGGGGAACTGAAGCTTTCTTT. It codes for CASEGGTEAFF.

The chain is built from TRBV5-1 and TRBJ2-2; possibly TRBD2 for D (5 bases). Trimming removed 7 bases at V and 4 bases at J, with 17 bases between. The CDR3 runs 15 residues. Germline V CDR1 and CDR2: SGHRS, YFSETQ. The CDR3 loop is CASGLEEVGTGELFF. CDR3 sequence (DNA): TGCGCCAGCGGATTGGAGGAGGTGGGCACCGGGGAGCTGTTTTTT. The full variable domain, completed using reference TRBV5-1 and TRBJ2-2, is KAGVTQTPRYLIKTRGQQVTLSCSPISGHRSVSWYQQTPGQGLQFLFEYFSETQRNKGNFPGRFSGRQFSNSRSEMNVSTLELGDSALYLCASGLEEVGTGELFFGEGSRLTVL.

This chain joins TRBV27 and TRBJ2-7, with 7 nucleotides matching TRBD1. Germline V gene sequence: CDR1 MNHEY, CDR2 SMNVEV (reference sequence). There are 14 residues in the CDR3. With V trimmed by 6 bases and J by 4 bases, 9 bases remained unmatched. CDR3 amino acids: CASRSGTVDYEQYF. The CDR3 DNA sequence: TGTGCCAGCAGATCCGGGACAGTCGATTACGAGCAGTACTTC.

Concerning this clone: Different DNA sequences within this sample yield the same CDR3. The chain combines TRBV5-1 with TRBJ1-3, with D perhaps TRBD1 (6 bases). The length of the CDR3 is 14 residues. CDR1 SGHRS and CDR2 YFSETQ come from the germline V gene. Trimming shortened V by 2 bases and J by 3 bases, and 9 bases separated the two germline ends. The CDR3 spells CASSLTGFGNTIYF. The DNA for the CDR3 is TGCGCCAGCAGCTTAACAGGGTTTGGAAACACCATATATTTT.

The chain is built from TRBV23-1 and TRBJ1-1, with D unclear. TRBV23-1 is placed among ORFs of uncertain function. This CDR3 has 15 amino acids. V was trimmed by 0 bases and J by 5 bases, leaving 13 bases between them. DNA of the CDR3: TGCGCCAGCAGTCAATCGCCCAGGTCGTGGACTGAAGCTTTCTTT. Encoded protein: CASSQSPRSWTEAFF.

The V call is TRBV18, the J call TRBJ1-1, with a tentative D call TRBD1 (6 bases). V lost 4 bases, J lost 4 bases, and 10 bases lay in between. CDR3 length equals 13 residues. The germline V gene has CDR1 KGHSH and CDR2 LQKENI. The CDR3 DNA sequence: TGTGCCAGCTCACTTAAAGGGGGCACTGAAGCTTTCTTT. Its translation: CASSLKGGTEAFF.

This chain links TRBV28 with TRBJ1-2; D unclear. The CDR3 has 13 residues. Germline values: CDR1 MDHEN, CDR2 SYDVKM. V lost 4 bases, J lost 3 bases, and 9 bases lay in between. CDR3 nucleotide sequence: TGTGCCAGCAGTTCACCACCGGACTATGGCTACACCTTC. This translates into CASSSPPDYGYTF.

The chain links TRBV9 to TRBJ2-7; D perhaps matches TRBD2 (6 bases). Trimming left V 3 bases short and J 3 bases short, with 13 bases between. Germline CDR1 is SGDLS and CDR2 is YYNGEE. The CDR3 sequence is 14 residues long. The CDR3 coding sequence is TGTGCCAGCAGCGCCAGCATAGCGGACTACGAGCAGTACTTC. It encodes CASSASIADYEQYF.

CDR3 DNA sequence: TGTGCCAGCAGTACCCGGGACAGGGTAGGGGGCTACACCTTC. It encodes CASSTRDRVGGYTF. The chain uses TRBV27 and TRBJ1-2; 9 bases agree with TRBD1. With 5 bases clipped from V and 8 bases from J, the junction kept 9 bases outside the gene matches. The length of the CDR3 is 14 residues. The V gene's germline CDR1 is MNHEY and CDR2 SMNVEV (reference sequence).

This chain connects TRBV3-1 (or the pseudogene TRBV3-2) to TRBJ1-5, with D possibly matching TRBD1 (6 bases). The CDR3 is 15 amino acids. The V gene's germline CDR1 is LGHDT and CDR2 YNNKEL (reference sequence). V lost 4 bases to trimming and J lost 4 bases, with 14 bases between them. DNA of the CDR3: TGTGCCAGCAGCCCTCGAGGACAGACTAATCAGCCCCAGCATTTT. It codes for CASSPRGQTNQPQHF.

This rearrangement joins TRBV19 to TRBJ1-6; no clear D. Germline-derived CDR1 and CDR2 are LNHDA and SQIVND (reference sequence). The CDR3 contains 12 residues. The DNA of the CDR3 is TGTGCTAGCAACTCCTATAATTCACCCCTCCACTTT. Translation gives CASNSYNSPLHF. Based on the CDR3 plus reference TRBV19 and TRBJ1-6, the full variable domain is DGGITQSPKYLFRKEGQNVTLSCEQNLNHDAMYWYRQDPGQGLRLIYYSQIVNDFQKGDIAEGYSVSREKKESFPLTVTSAQKNPTAFYLCASNSYNSPLHFGNGTRLTVT.

The sample holds one count of this clone. V gene TRBV19 combines with J gene TRBJ1-2; D remains ambiguous. Looked up from germline, CDR1 is LNHDA and CDR2 is SQIVND (reference sequence). V was shortened by 5 bases and J by 8 bases, with 9 bases between the two germline ends. The CDR3 sequence is 11 residues long. Here the CDR3 DNA reads TGTGCCAGTAGTGAAAACTTCGGCTACACCTTC. Its translation: CASSENFGYTF.